The sample holds a few counts of the clone carrying this T cell receptor (beta chain). Its antigen is as yet unknown. The sample originates from a study of early T cells in non-severe SARS-CoV-2 infection. Study information: Investigators sequenced bulk RNA drawn from unsorted whole blood, and chains remained unpaired. Study-wide results and limits: VDJdb-based annotation leaned toward anti-spike CD8 responses and missed private and CD4 specificities.

Germline V gene lookup returns CDR1 DFQATT and CDR2 SNEGSKA (reference sequence). V was shortened by 4 bases and J by 4 bases, with 17 bases between the two germline ends. The CDR3 covers 15 residues. Attachment of unique molecular identifiers was made to individual cDNA molecules. TCRdb passed the 5' RACE reads through MiXCR, listing each CDR3 protein once. The table records under 35,000 distinct CDR3 sequences, roughly 5.3% of them present only once. This chain uses TRBV20-1 with TRBJ2-1; D possibly corresponds to TRBD2 (5 bases). This clonotype was obtained from an adult who was a healthcare worker with PCR-confirmed SARS-CoV-2 infection or an uninfected control (not recorded which). The sequenced sample consisted of whole blood. Here the CDR3 reads CSAIIGWRTYNEQFF. The CDR3 region has the DNA TGCAGTGCTATAATCGGGTGGCGGACTTACAATGAGCAGTTCTTC.